Listed below are T cell receptor beta chains from one sample, sequenced in a study of cytomegalovirus exposure and HLA in healthy donors. TCRdb's copy holds only in-frame clones and misses some; the assay was immunoSEQ multiplex PCR. The sample holds around 90,000 clones; approximately 81% are singletons and the top ten take about 3.1%. The sequenced sample was PBMCs. These receptors all stem from a male donor in good health and CMV-seropositive. The CDR3 runs from the conserved cysteine through the conserved F or W. Clone size is shown for a subset of rows, as once, few, many or a class of expanded clone.

V	size	CDR3
TRBV7-9	once	CASSSTAGTSGGAFHEQYF
TRBV5-5	-	CASTWTGSYGYTF
TRBV5-6	-	CASSLGRNSNQPQHF
TRBV7-2	-	CASSARQGSYNEQFF
TRBV7-7	-	CASSSEGKQETQYF
TRBV30	-	CAWSVGGLYEQYF
TRBV7-9	-	CASSLGGSGSGYTF
TRBV10-2	-	CASSARGGDTGELFF
TRBV7-3	once	CASSLSGTGVSEAFF
TRBV4-3	-	CASSQEQPIYATNEKLFF
TRBV7-6	-	CASSPGTGGPMETQYF
TRBV7-3	-	CASSSGQGEKLFF
TRBV5-1	few	CASSLGPSGGETQYF
TRBV18	-	CASSPPGTGDGNTIYF
TRBV7-9	-	CASSLVEALTEAFF
TRBV7-2	few	CASKTGGLTEAFF
TRBV7-9	-	CASSLGSGQGYYGYTF
TRBV11-2	-	CASSLDWRVGNSPLHF
TRBV4-2	-	CASSQDQGEQYF
TRBV6-5	-	CASSYSLTGWESPLHF
TRBV9	-	CASSVNTGSPRETQYF
TRBV5-4	few	CASSRQGTGPGEQYF
TRBV27	few	CASSFIRHEKLFF
TRBV15	few	CATSRDRQHNEQFF
TRBV7-9	-	CASSLSPGGISPLHF
TRBV27	-	CASSFGGGAYNEQFF
TRBV6-1	-	CASSEVPSSREQYF
TRBV19	-	CASLTGRYEAFF
TRBV2	-	CASISSTDTQYF
TRBV21-1	-	CASSKDREAYEQYF
TRBV15	-	CATSRDPKAGATDTQYF
TRBV4-1	-	CASSQEDRRGSTSGYTF
TRBV19	-	CASSISGGNGYTF
TRBV5-6	-	CASTPAGVGTDTQYF
TRBV27	-	CASSLFRGDYEQYF
TRBV30	few	CAWRRQGEGEKLFF
TRBV7-8	-	CASSFLLRENTEAFF
TRBV5-1	-	CASSPGTVHEQYF
TRBV30	-	CAWSVGTSVTNEQYF
TRBV15	-	CATESGANVLTF
TRBV5-1	-	CASSLSWDSLYGYTF
TRBV5-1	-	CASTRWGTGGTEQFF